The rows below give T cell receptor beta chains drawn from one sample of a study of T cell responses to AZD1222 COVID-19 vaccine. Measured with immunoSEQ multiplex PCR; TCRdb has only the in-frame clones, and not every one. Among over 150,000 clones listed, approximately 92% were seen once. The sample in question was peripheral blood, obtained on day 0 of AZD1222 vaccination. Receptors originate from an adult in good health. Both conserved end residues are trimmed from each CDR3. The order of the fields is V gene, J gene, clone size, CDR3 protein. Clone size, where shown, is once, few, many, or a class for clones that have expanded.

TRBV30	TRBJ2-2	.	AWTGQGMSTGELF
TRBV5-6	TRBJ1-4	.	ASSMGQGNEKLF
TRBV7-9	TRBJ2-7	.	ASSLTTRDRPYEQY
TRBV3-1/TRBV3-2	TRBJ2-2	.	ASSPRTNTGELF
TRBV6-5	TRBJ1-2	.	ASSLRQTSRGYT
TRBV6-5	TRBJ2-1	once	ASSSPASLGNEQF
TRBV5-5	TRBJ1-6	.	ASSLGGSYNSPLH
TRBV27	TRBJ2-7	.	ASSLAGQGFYEQY
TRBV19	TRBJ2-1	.	ASTYSGQHNEQF
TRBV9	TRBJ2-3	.	ASSPRLAGTDTQY
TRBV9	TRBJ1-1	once	ASSSGGLMNTEAF
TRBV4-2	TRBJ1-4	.	ASSQEGGVDEKLF
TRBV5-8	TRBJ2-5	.	ASSLDGTGGQETQY
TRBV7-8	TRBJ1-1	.	ASSLRYPNTEAF
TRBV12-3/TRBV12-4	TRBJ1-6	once	ASSLAEGAPLH
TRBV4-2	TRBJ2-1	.	ASSHEGTSGANEQF
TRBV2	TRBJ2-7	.	ASRPTGDEQY
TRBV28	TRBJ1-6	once	ASAFGQGNSPLH
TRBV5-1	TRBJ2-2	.	ASSFGTANTGELF
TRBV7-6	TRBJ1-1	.	ASSLDGGLHTEAF
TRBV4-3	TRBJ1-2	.	ASSQDASRPYGYT
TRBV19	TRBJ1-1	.	ASSLPGRVDTEAF
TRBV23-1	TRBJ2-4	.	ASRRGLHPDIQY
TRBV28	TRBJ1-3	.	ASSTGNSGNTIY
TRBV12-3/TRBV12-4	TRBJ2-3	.	ASSLADTQY
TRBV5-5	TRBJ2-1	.	ASSLPGLRGHPYNEQF
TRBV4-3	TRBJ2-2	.	ASSQDKGVSPTGELF
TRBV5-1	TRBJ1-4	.	ASSPIPGGQGDEKLF
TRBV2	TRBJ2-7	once	AIHRSSYEQY
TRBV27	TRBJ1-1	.	ASSGVRGDWMNTEAF
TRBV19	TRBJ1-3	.	ASSSAAPSGNTIY
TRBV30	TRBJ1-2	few	AWRDGGGTGTNYGYT
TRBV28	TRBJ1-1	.	ASRLLSGMRAEAF
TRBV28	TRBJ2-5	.	AIGTIIQETQY
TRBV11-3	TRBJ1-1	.	ASSFTDEAF
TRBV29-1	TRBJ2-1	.	SVEDLQGYNEQF
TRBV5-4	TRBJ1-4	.	ASSLGSPKVNEKLF
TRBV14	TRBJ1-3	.	ASGDSGNTIY
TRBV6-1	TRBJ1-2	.	ASSDGQGSAYGYT
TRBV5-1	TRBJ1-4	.	ASARTENEKLF
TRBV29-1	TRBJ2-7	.	SVELALWGTYEQY
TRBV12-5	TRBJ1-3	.	ASGLVHGGGLSSGNTIY
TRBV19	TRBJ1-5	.	ASSRQGQPQH